This T cell receptor beta chain was sequenced during a study of cytomegalovirus exposure and HLA in healthy donors. There are 16 residues in the CDR3. The germline gives CDR1 MDHEN, CDR2 SYDVKM. V was clipped by 3 bases and J by 4 bases; unmatched bases: 5. In regard to this clone: Its cognate antigen is unknown.

Primers included in the PCR were 60 Vbeta and 13 Jbeta primers. Profiled with immunoSEQ multiplex PCR; TCRdb holds only in-frame clones, not every one. The sample carries 110,000 to 150,000 clones, 75% to 80% recorded once. Points from the study as a whole: Later analysis found that TCR beta chains associated with HLA were more clonally expanded than other, equally common chains. Researchers left out some V segments, among them TRBV6-2 and TRBV6-3, as indistinguishable.

The receptor was isolated from a man aged 18 to 30 in good health and CMV-seronegative. Sequencing used PBMCs. The chain links TRBV28 to TRBJ2-3; 12 nucleotides match TRBD2. CDR3 DNA sequence: TGTGCCAGCAGTTTTCGACTAGCGGGAGAGCCAGATACGCAGTATTTT. Translating it yields CASSFRLAGEPDTQYF.